Listed here is a single T cell receptor (beta chain). The antigen is undetermined. The entry originates in a study of vaccination effects on CD4 cells after COVID-19. The V and J ends lost 0 bases and 4 bases, in that order; junction bases with no gene match: 10. The CDR3 extends over 18 amino acids. Germline V gene sequence: CDR1 LGHNA, CDR2 YSLEER. Assay: immunoSEQ multiplex PCR; the TCRdb copy retains only in-frame clones and omits some. Seen here are 55,000 to 80,000 clones, approximately 70% observed once, and the top ten hold approximately 4.3%. Sequencing followed a ViraFEST assay step that expanded antigen-specific CD4+ T cells with viral peptide pools. CD4+ T cell isolation took place after approximately 11 days of culture. People in the vaccine group had not been infected with SARS-CoV-2 before, and their nucleocapsid antibodies were negative.

The V call is TRBV4-3, the J call TRBJ2-2; TRBD1 agrees at 8 bases. This sample comprised CD4+ T cells from PBMCs cultured with HCoV-OC43 spike peptides, obtained before COVID-19 vaccination. The subset denotes: HCoV-OC43 spike overlapping peptide pool stimulation. The clonotype originates from a human donor who received a COVID-19 vaccine. This CDR3 is CASSQEFRQGSGTGELFF. For the CDR3, the DNA is TGCGCCAGCAGCCAAGAATTTAGACAGGGGTCGGGCACCGGGGAGCTGTTTTTT.